These T cell receptor beta chains were read from a single sample in a study of response to subunit inactivated influenza vaccine. One entry per CDR3 protein, called by TCRdb with MiXCR from the RT-PCR reads. The sample has over 400,000 distinct CDR3 sequences, approximately 13% seen once; the top ten hold about 12%. The material was PBMCs from blood, obtained more than 35 days after vaccination. These receptor sequences come from a man between 50 and 59 years old who received an inactivated influenza vaccine. The CDR3 runs from the conserved cysteine through the conserved F or W.

v_call	cdr3_aa
TRBV20-1	CSARGRGGGNYGYTF
TRBV4-2	CASSQRDGWGNEQFF
TRBV20-1	CSARDIAGGSYNEQFF
TRBV12-3/TRBV12-4	CASRPLAGGDHEQFF
TRBV7-2	CASSLLGQGAETQYF
TRBV9	CASSPITGIRTGELFF
TRBV6-2/TRBV6-3	CASSYNTGSSYEQYF
TRBV5-6	CASSLISGGDYEQYF
TRBV20-1	CSARRQGIGTDTQYF
TRBV7-8	CASSRSLAGIETQYF
TRBV21-1	CASSKEGNTGELFF
TRBV12-3/TRBV12-4	CASSFTLRQGTQETQYF
TRBV7-2	CASSLRPASGGYEQFF
TRBV5-6	CASSYFAAREQYF